These 18 T cell receptor beta chains came from one sample sequenced in a study of blood T cell repertoires in COVID-19. TCRdb's table, derived via immunoSEQ multiplex PCR, lists solely in-frame clones and lacks some. Here the sample spans around 250,000 clones, 80% to 90% being singletons. Sequences were obtained from peripheral blood. The source of these receptors is a man older than 75 with acute or convalescent COVID-19.

The V call is TRBV19, the J call TRBJ2-3, with 8 bases lining up with TRBD2. Germline CDR1 is LNHDA and CDR2 is SQIVND (reference sequence). The CDR3 is 17 residues long. With 3 bases clipped from V and 2 bases from J, the junction kept 10 bases outside the gene matches. This chain's CDR3 is CASSMSGLAGPTDTQYF. DNA of the CDR3: TGTGCCAGTAGTATGAGCGGGCTAGCGGGCCCCACAGATACGCAGTATTTT.

This sequence joins TRBV27 and TRBJ2-7; TRBD1 aligns across 12 bases. CDR1 is MNHEY, CDR2 SMNVEV, per germline (reference sequence). This CDR3 has 19 residues. Trimming at V came to 8 bases and at J to 2 bases, leaving 19 bases not matched to a gene. Written as DNA, the CDR3 is TGTGCCAGCTCTCCCCGGGACAGGGGGCTAGTAGCGGGAACCTACGAGCAGTACTTC. Translated, it gives CASSPRDRGLVAGTYEQYF.

V usage is TRBV4-1 and J usage is TRBJ1-1; 9 positions match TRBD1. V lost 3 bases and J lost 4; bases outside the gene matches: 6. CDR1 MGHRA and CDR2 YSYEKL come from the germline V gene. The CDR3 sequence is 15 residues long. CDR3: CASSHYGDRVTEAFF. The DNA of the CDR3 is TGCGCCAGCAGCCATTACGGGGACAGGGTCACTGAAGCTTTCTTT.

The chain carries TRBV3-1 (or the pseudogene TRBV3-2) and TRBJ2-7; 9 nucleotides line up with TRBD2. J lost 4 bases, V lost 4 bases, and 11 bases had no gene match. The V gene's germline CDR1 is LGHDT and CDR2 YNNKEL (reference sequence). The CDR3 spans 16 residues. Here the CDR3 DNA reads TGTGCCAGCAGCCGAAGTCTGCTAGCGGGATCTTACGAGCAGTACTTC. It specifies CASSRSLLAGSYEQYF.

The chain has TRBV3-1 (or the pseudogene TRBV3-2) and TRBJ2-1; TRBD2 is a possible D gene (6 bases). The CDR3 has 16 amino acids. Germline loops: CDR1 LGHDT, CDR2 YNNKEL (reference sequence). Trimming took 3 bases from V and 4 from J, leaving 16 bases between them. DNA of the CDR3: TGTGCCAGCAGCCAGAGCACGGCGGGGCGGTACAATGAGCAGTTCTTC. As protein: CASSQSTAGRYNEQFF.

V is TRBV5-1 and J is TRBJ2-2; 7 nucleotides align to TRBD2. V dropped 0 bases and J dropped 2; count of bases not matched to a gene: 4. This CDR3 is 16 amino acids long. CDR1 SGHRS and CDR2 YFSETQ come from the germline V gene. DNA of the CDR3: TGCGCCAGCAGCTTGGATCCTAGCGGAAACACCGGGGAGCTGTTTTTT. Translating it yields CASSLDPSGNTGELFF.

The CDR3 spells CASSEDSRISEKLFF. The CDR3 DNA reads TGCGCCAGCAGCGAAGACAGCAGGATAAGCGAAAAACTGTTTTTT. The rearrangement links TRBV5-1 to TRBJ1-4; TRBD1 is a possible D gene (5 bases). The CDR3 has 15 amino acids. Germline CDR1 reads SGHRS; CDR2 reads YFSETQ. V lost 4 bases and J 8 bases, leaving 18 bases between the germline ends.

V usage is TRBV24-1 and J usage is TRBJ2-2; 7 nucleotides align to TRBD2. CDR1 and CDR2 from the germline V gene are KGHDR and SFDVKD. V was clipped by 10 bases and J by 3 bases; unmatched bases: 1. The CDR3 spans 12 residues. CDR3 amino acids: CATGGDTGELFF. The CDR3 DNA is TGTGCCACTGGGGGGGACACCGGGGAGCTGTTTTTT.

V and J are TRBV7-8 and TRBJ1-5, with a tentative D call TRBD1 (6 bases). V lost 1 base and J 6 bases, leaving 13 bases between the germline ends. CDR1 and CDR2 (germline): SGHVS, FQNEAQ. This CDR3 has 15 residues. The DNA of the CDR3 is TGTGCCAGCAGCTTAGGTCGGGGGGCAGGTCAGCCCCAGCATTTT. Its protein product is CASSLGRGAGQPQHF.

The V gene is TRBV12-3 or TRBV12-4, the J gene TRBJ2-7; D may be TRBD1 (6 bases). This CDR3 is 13 amino acids long. With 6 bases removed from V and 1 base from J, the gap between germline ends came to 10 bases. The chain's CDR3 is CASRIQGSYEQYF. The CDR3 coding sequence is TGTGCCAGCAGAATACAGGGTTCCTACGAGCAGTACTTC.

V is TRBV25-1 and J is TRBJ1-4, with 8 bases identical to TRBD1. This CDR3 has 15 residues. Losses at the gene ends were 4 bases for V and 7 bases for J; bases not matched to a gene: 8. From germline, CDR1 is MGHDK and CDR2 SYGVNS. This chain's CDR3 is CASSAVTGVGEKLFF. In DNA form, the CDR3 reads TGTGCCAGCAGTGCTGTGACAGGGGTAGGTGAAAAACTGTTTTTT.

This chain connects TRBV3-1 (or the pseudogene TRBV3-2) to TRBJ2-2, with no clear D. Trimming took 3 bases from V and 5 from J, leaving 10 bases between them. The CDR3 is 14 residues long. Germline V lookup: CDR1 LGHDT, CDR2 YNNKEL (reference sequence). As DNA, the CDR3 is TGTGCCAGCAGCCAGGCAGTTCAAACCGGGGAGCTGTTTTTT. It encodes CASSQAVQTGELFF.

This clone was seen only a few times. The gene calls are TRBV7-9 and TRBJ1-4, with D perhaps matching TRBD1 (6 bases). Deletions cut 5 bases from V and 0 bases from J, with 10 bases between. There are 15 residues in the CDR3. CDR1 is SEHNR and CDR2 is FQNEAQ in the germline V gene (reference sequence). The CDR3 nucleotides are TGTGCCAGCAGCCCATGGACAGCAACTAATGAAAAACTGTTTTTT. Translating it yields CASSPWTATNEKLFF.

The V call is TRBV7-2, the J call TRBJ2-2, with D perhaps matching TRBD1 (5 bases). Germline lookup yields CDR1 SGHTA and CDR2 FQGNSA. The V gene lost 5 bases and the J gene lost 4 bases, with 20 bases spanning the gap. CDR3 length: 17 amino acids. The CDR3 protein is CASSTDLGQKGTGELFF. In DNA, the CDR3 is TGTGCCAGCAGCACAGACCTGGGGCAAAAAGGCACCGGGGAGCTGTTTTTT. Full variable domain (missing parts from reference TRBV7-2 and TRBJ2-2): GAGVSQSPSNKVTEKGKDVELRCDPISGHTALYWYRQSLGQGLEFLIYFQGNSAPDKSGLPSDRFSAERTGGSVSTLTIQRTQQEDSAVYLCASSTDLGQKGTGELFFGEGSRLTVL.

This chain connects TRBV2 to TRBJ1-1; 7 bases align to TRBD1. Trimming at V came to 6 bases and at J to 8 bases, leaving 6 bases not matched to a gene. This CDR3 has 12 residues. CDR1 and CDR2 from the germline V gene are SNHLY and FYNNEI. The CDR3 coding sequence is TGTGCCAGCAGCCCGACAGGGTTGGAAGCTTTCTTT. This gives the protein CASSPTGLEAFF.

The V and J genes are TRBV5-4 and TRBJ1-4, with D possibly matching TRBD1 (5 bases). In germline, CDR1 is SGHNT, CDR2 YYREEE (reference sequence). The CDR3 spans 13 residues. Deletions cut 1 base from V and 8 bases from J, with 9 bases between. The CDR3 coding sequence is TGTGCCAGCAGCTTGATTGGGGGGGAAAAACTGTTTTTT. Translating it yields CASSLIGGEKLFF.

This rearrangement joins TRBV3-1 (or the pseudogene TRBV3-2) to TRBJ2-3; TRBD2 agrees at 14 bases. Germline trimming cut 7 bases from V and 0 bases from J; bases unmatched to any gene: 15. The CDR3 contains 20 residues. From germline, CDR1 is LGHDT and CDR2 YNNKEL (reference sequence). The CDR3 sequence: CASTRASPGLAGASTDTQYF. In DNA form, the CDR3 reads TGTGCCAGCACCAGAGCGTCCCCGGGACTAGCGGGAGCCAGCACAGATACGCAGTATTTT.

The chain is built from TRBV15 and TRBJ1-2; TRBD1 aligns across 9 bases. From germline, CDR1 is LNHNV and CDR2 YYDKDF (reference sequence). The CDR3 has 13 amino acids. The J segment lost 2 bases and the V segment lost 5 bases, leaving 0 bases of the junction unmatched. The CDR3: CATSGTGNYGYTF. CDR3 coding DNA: TGTGCCACCAGCGGGACAGGGAACTATGGCTACACCTTC.